A single sample gave rise to the 21 T cell receptor beta chains below, sequenced in a study of cytomegalovirus exposure and HLA in healthy donors (dated by TCRdb to the late 2010s). Libraries were built with the immunoSEQ multiplex PCR assay. A mixture of 60 forward primers for TCR Vbeta segments and 13 reverse primers for TCR Jbeta segments was used in the multiplex PCR. TCRdb carries this immuneACCESS record with in-frame sequences only. Its versions omit some clonotypes, under half of them owing to an unresolved V gene in the studies checked, with the rest unexplained. The sample contains some 45,000 clones, approximately 68% of them found a single time. The ten largest clones represent 6.3% of the sample. The sample consisted of PBMCs. The receptor set was obtained from a man aged 30-40 years in good health and CMV-seronegative.

This chain connects TRBV5-6 to TRBJ2-1; 14 nucleotides match TRBD2. Germline V gene sequence: CDR1 SGHDT, CDR2 YYEEEE. The CDR3 is made up of 17 amino acids. V was clipped by 1 base and J by 6 bases; unmatched bases: 6. The CDR3 protein is CASSLRLAGGPRNEQFF. The CDR3 DNA reads TGTGCCAGCAGCTTGAGACTAGCGGGAGGGCCTCGCAATGAGCAGTTCTTC. The full variable domain, in which reference TRBV5-6 and TRBJ2-1 provide the parts outside the CDR3, is DAGVTQSPTHLIKTRGQQVTLRCSPKSGHDTVSWYQQALGQGPQFIFQYYEEEERQRGNFPDRFSGHQFPNYSSELNVNALLLGDSALYLCASSLRLAGGPRNEQFFGPGTRLTVL.

This clone turned up a few times. V usage is TRBV5-4 and J usage is TRBJ1-5, with TRBD1 identical over 10 bases. The CDR3 consists of 19 residues. V gave up 0 bases and J gave up 1 base; unmatched junction bases: 10. Germline CDR1 SGHNT, CDR2 YYREEE (reference sequence). The CDR3 here is CASSLEWGQGSMSNQPQHF. DNA of the CDR3: TGTGCCAGCAGCTTGGAATGGGGACAGGGGTCAATGAGCAATCAGCCCCAGCATTTT.

This clone came up a few times. The CDR3 nucleotides are TGTGCCAGCAGCTTGGGGAGTCTCGGGAGTAGTCACGAGCAGTACTTC. Its translation is CASSLGSLGSSHEQYF. The chain is built from TRBV5-4 and TRBJ2-7, with D tentatively TRBD2 (6 bases). Germline loops: CDR1 SGHNT, CDR2 YYREEE (reference sequence). Trimming stripped 0 bases from V and 5 bases from J, with 18 bases between. CDR3 length equals 16 residues. The full variable domain, its missing parts supplied by reference TRBV5-4 and TRBJ2-7, is ETGVTQSPTHLIKTRGQQVTLRCSSQSGHNTVSWYQQALGQGPQFIFQYYREEENGRGNFPPRFSGLQFPNYSSELNVNALELDDSALYLCASSLGSLGSSHEQYFGPGTRLTVT.

This clone was recorded a few times. The chain carries TRBV5-1 and TRBJ1-4, with TRBD1 as a possible D gene (5 bases). CDR1 is SGHRS, CDR2 YFSETQ, per germline. The CDR3 covers 15 residues. V gave up 4 bases and J gave up 8 bases, with 18 bases separating them. In DNA, the CDR3 is TGCGCCAGCAGCGGTTCCGGGAGTGGGGGAGAAAAACTGTTTTTT. Translating it yields CASSGSGSGGEKLFF.

The chain combines TRBV7-6 with TRBJ2-2; 7 positions agree with TRBD2. Germline V lookup: CDR1 SGHVS, CDR2 FNYEAQ. The CDR3 has 16 amino acids. The J segment lost 2 bases and the V segment lost 1 base, leaving 4 bases of the junction unmatched. The CDR3 nucleotides are TGTGCCAGCAGCTTAGAGGCTAGCGGTAACACCGGGGAGCTGTTTTTT. Translating gives CASSLEASGNTGELFF.

The V gene is TRBV7-9, the J gene TRBJ2-2; TRBD1 matches at 12 bases. Trimming at V came to 5 bases and at J to 2 bases, leaving 12 bases not matched to a gene. Germline assignment: CDR1 SEHNR and CDR2 FQNEAQ (reference sequence). The CDR3 covers 19 residues. This CDR3 reads CASSPPNGDRGRNTGELFF. The CDR3 DNA sequence: TGTGCCAGCAGCCCCCCTAACGGGGACAGGGGGCGAAACACCGGGGAGCTGTTTTTT.

The V call is TRBV5-4, the J call TRBJ2-7, with 7 bases aligning to TRBD1. Germline V gene sequence: CDR1 SGHNT, CDR2 YYREEE (reference sequence). The CDR3 has 12 residues. The ends lost 4 bases at V and 5 bases at J; junction bases unmatched: 3. The DNA of the CDR3 is TGTGCCAGCAGCCTACAGGGGAACGAGCAGTACTTC. This codes for CASSLQGNEQYF.

This clone was found a few times. The J gene is TRBJ2-5, the V gene TRBV7-6, with 7 bases matching TRBD2. CDR1 and CDR2 from the germline V gene are SGHVS and FNYEAQ. Trimming at V came to 3 bases and at J to 5 bases, leaving 15 bases not matched to a gene. The CDR3 covers 17 residues. The CDR3 reads CASSFRGGFGPGETQYF. In nucleotides, the CDR3 is TGTGCCAGCAGCTTTCGGGGAGGGTTCGGACCGGGGGAGACCCAGTACTTC.

The chain uses TRBV5-6 and TRBJ2-3, with 9 bases matching TRBD1. CDR1 and CDR2 from the germline V gene are SGHDT and YYEEEE. This CDR3 spans 14 amino acids. Trimming removed 4 bases from V and 6 bases from J; junction bases left unmatched: 6. The CDR3 DNA reads as TGTGCCAGCAGCCAACAGGGGGCAAAGGATACGCAGTATTTT. This gives the protein CASSQQGAKDTQYF.

In nucleotides, the CDR3 is TGTGCCAGCAGCTTAAGCGTAGCGGCCCTGTACAATGAGCAGTTCTTC. Translating it yields CASSLSVAALYNEQFF. This chain links TRBV7-9 with TRBJ2-1; a weak D match, TRBD2 (6 bases). Trimming left V 2 bases short and J 4 bases short, with 15 bases between. This CDR3 has 16 residues. Germline lookup yields CDR1 SEHNR and CDR2 FQNEAQ (reference sequence).

The V and J genes are TRBV6-6 and TRBJ1-4, with a tentative D call TRBD1 (6 bases). Trimming took 0 bases from V and 12 from J, leaving 8 bases between them. The CDR3 runs 12 residues. From germline, CDR1 is MNHNY and CDR2 SVGAGI (reference sequence). In DNA form, the CDR3 reads TGTGCCAGCAGTTACTCGACAGGAGAACTGTTTTTT. Its translation: CASSYSTGELFF.

The chain carries TRBV19 and TRBJ2-5; TRBD1 is a possible D gene (6 bases). With 4 bases removed from V and 5 bases from J, the gap between germline ends came to 11 bases. There are 13 residues in the CDR3. CDR1 and CDR2 (germline): LNHDA, SQIVND (reference sequence). CDR3 amino acids: CASSKGVEETQYF. Here the CDR3 DNA reads TGTGCCAGTAGTAAGGGGGTTGAGGAGACCCAGTACTTC.

This chain joins TRBV10-1 and TRBJ2-5; possibly TRBD1 for D (6 bases). The J call could be wrong; TRBJ2-7 is a better fit for the DNA end. There are 13 residues in the CDR3. From germline, CDR1 is WNHNN and CDR2 SYGVQD (reference sequence). CDR3 protein: CASSEWQGSEQYF. CDR3 nucleotide sequence: TGCGCCAGCAGTGAGTGGCAGGGGAGCGAGCAGTACTTC.

CDR3 sequence (DNA): TGTGCCAGCCCCGGGACAGGGGACAATTCACCCCTCCACTTT. This encodes CASPGTGDNSPLHF. The J gene is TRBJ1-6, the V gene TRBV6-1, with 10 bases aligning to TRBD1. Germline CDR1 MNHNS, CDR2 SASEGT. After removal of 8 bases from V and 7 bases from J, the junction contained 5 bases not matched to a gene. CDR3 length: 14 residues.

The rearrangement uses TRBV5-4 and TRBJ2-2, with a weak D call TRBD2 (5 bases). Germline CDR1 reads SGHNT; CDR2 reads YYREEE (reference sequence). V lost 3 bases, J lost 4 bases, and 10 bases lay in between. CDR3 size: 14 residues. The CDR3 loop is CASSSGLPTGELFF. CDR3 DNA: TGTGCCAGCAGCTCCGGACTTCCCACCGGGGAGCTGTTTTTT.

In its sample, this clone was seen a few times. This chain links TRBV7-8 with TRBJ2-2; TRBD1 agrees at 7 bases. There are 17 residues in the CDR3. After removal of 5 bases from V and 6 bases from J, the junction contained 15 bases not matched to a gene. Germline V lookup: CDR1 SGHVS, CDR2 FQNEAQ. The CDR3 here is CASSPRSFTQGSGELFF. The CDR3 DNA sequence: TGTGCCAGCAGCCCCCGCTCTTTCACACAGGGGTCCGGGGAGCTGTTTTTT. The full variable domain, in which reference TRBV7-8 and TRBJ2-2 provide the parts outside the CDR3, is GAGVSQSPRYKVAKRGQDVALRCDPISGHVSLFWYQQALGQGPEFLTYFQNEAQLDKSGLPSDRFFAERPEGSVSTLKIQRTQQEDSAVYLCASSPRSFTQGSGELFFGEGSRLTVL.

DNA of the CDR3: TGTGCCAGCAGCACGACTAGCGGGAGGGCGAGTGAGCAGTTCTTC. Translation: CASSTTSGRASEQFF. The chain carries TRBV5-4 and TRBJ2-1; 14 positions match TRBD2. V lost 4 bases, J lost 9 bases, and 6 bases stayed unmatched. Germline V gene data show CDR1 as SGHNT and CDR2 as YYREEE (reference sequence). The CDR3 is 15 residues long.

This clone appeared a few times. This chain connects TRBV5-1 to TRBJ2-1; unclear D gene. Per germline, CDR1 SGHRS and CDR2 YFSETQ. The V gene lost 0 bases and the J gene lost 4 bases, with 8 bases spanning the gap. CDR3 size: 14 residues. CDR3 DNA sequence: TGCGCCAGCAGCTTGGGCCAGGAATACAATGAGCAGTTCTTC. Protein: CASSLGQEYNEQFF.

The chain links TRBV6-5 to TRBJ2-7, with a tentative D call TRBD2 (5 bases). The CDR3 loop spans 13 amino acids. V was cut by 5 bases and J by 0 bases, with 8 bases left in between. In germline, CDR1 is MNHEY, CDR2 SVGAGI. The CDR3, as DNA: TGTGCCAGCAGTCCAAGCGGCTCCTACGAGCAGTACTTC. This gives the protein CASSPSGSYEQYF.

The rearrangement uses TRBV4-2 and TRBJ2-2; TRBD2 matches 8 bases. Germline V CDR1 and CDR2: LGHNA, YNFKEQ. The CDR3 consists of 18 residues. The junction had 13 bases not matched to a gene; V was cut back by 4 bases and J by 3 bases. CDR3 sequence reads: CASSPFGSAGGDTGELFF. DNA for the CDR3: TGTGCCAGCAGCCCCTTTGGCAGCGCGGGAGGTGACACCGGGGAGCTGTTTTTT.

A word on this clone: Other DNA sequences of this sample code for an identical CDR3. The V gene is TRBV6-1, the J gene TRBJ1-3; 9 nucleotides line up with TRBD1. The V gene's germline CDR1 is MNHNS and CDR2 SASEGT. The CDR3 sequence is 14 residues long. Trimming removed 6 bases from V and 4 bases from J; junction bases left unmatched: 4. The CDR3 protein is CASSRTGDGNTIYF. In DNA form, the CDR3 reads TGTGCCAGCAGCCGGACAGGGGACGGAAACACCATATATTTT.